In its sample, the clone carrying this T cell receptor (beta chain) was seen many times. TCRdb independently ran MiXCR on the RT-PCR reads; one entry per CDR3 protein. The table shows about 700,000 distinct CDR3 sequences, with 13% to 15% occurring only once. Per germline, CDR1 LGHNA and CDR2 YNFKEQ. The CDR3 sequence is 12 residues long. The V end lost 6 bases, the J end lost 10 bases, and 13 bases lay between the germline ends. The chain carries TRBV4-2 and TRBJ2-1, with D possibly being TRBD2 (6 bases). The receptor was isolated from a female donor in good health, serving as a healthy control. The sample consisted of memory CD4+ T cells from blood. The CDR3 is CASRPAGREQFF. CDR3 DNA sequence: TGTGCCAGCAGACCCGCGGGACGAGAGCAGTTCTTC.